This T cell receptor beta chain is from a study of T cells in localized non-small cell lung cancer (dated by TCRdb to 2020 to 2022). A note on the overall study: The study examined T cell repertoires in approximately 240 patients with early-stage NSCLC and compared tumors with uninvolved tumor-adjacent lungs. The cohort was made up of approximately 250 treatment-naive NSCLC patients whose localized lung tumors had been resected. NSCLC patients had a mean age of around 66 years, and around 140 were male and nearly 110 female. The research as a whole found: Higher blood T cell density associated with longer overall survival, while higher adjacent-lung clonality associated with shorter survival. The highest T cell clonality was observed in uninvolved tumor-adjacent lung, where clonality exceeded that of tumor, suggesting that antigenic responses were more focused in uninvolved tumor-adjacent lung. Because multi-region tumor sequencing was not done, intratumor heterogeneity could not be ruled out. A median of 57 of the top 100 tumor clones were detected in paired uninvolved adjacent lung, and under 30 of these tumor clones were also found among the top 100 clones of the paired uninvolved adjacent lung. Because of the exploratory design, TCR variables were selected using unadjusted p-values without false-discovery rate correction.

The immunoSEQ Assay was used to sequence TCR beta CDR3 regions from DNA. From the authors' description of their analysis: To compute T cell density, TCR beta template counts were normalized to usable DNA, which was estimated by amplifying housekeeping genes. The preseqR package was used to estimate richness by extrapolating to 400,000 templates for PBMC samples and to 120,000 templates for tissue samples. Clonality was taken to be one minus Pielou's evenness. Tissue-enriched TCRs were identified through differential abundance testing performed on productive amino-acid clonotypes, with a minimum total count of 5 and an alpha of 0.1. The Jaccard Index and the Morisita Overlap Index were used to quantify repertoire overlap between compartments. GLIPH clustered TCR beta CDR3s with public tetramer-defined viral CDR3s; viral motifs required at least three viral sequences plus V-gene enrichment. The source is immuneACCESS, and TCRdb retained only in-frame sequences with V and J called. Part of the clones is not carried over; for the studies checked, unresolved V genes explain less than half of this, and the remainder is unexplained. V and J calls and clone size are given by that table; D and trimming were obtained from the DNA. In all, the sample holds 59,000 or so clones, and roughly 92% of those were seen once. The ten largest clones take up around 20% of the sample.

At diagnosis, peripheral blood, uninvolved tumor-adjacent lung and tumor were collected and were preserved as a mix of fresh-frozen and FFPE material. Blood samples were analyzed as peripheral blood mononuclear cells for TCR repertoire profiling. V is clipped by 5 bases and J by 0 bases, and the sequence between their germline boundaries is 9 bases long. The CDR3 sequence holds 14 residues, the cysteine and phenylalanine included. The CDR3 DNA has 42 bases and is translated from base 1. Reading the germline V gene gives CDR1 SGDLS and CDR2 YYNGEE. In the case of this clone: There is no known antigen for this receptor. No base quality information exists; no much larger clone differs at one position.

The chain is made from TRBV9 and TRBJ1-3, with the D gene not clear enough to name. The specimen comprised peripheral blood, sampled before any cancer treatment. The receptor's source is a man between 40 and 75 years old with stage I lung adenocarcinoma. The CDR3 region has the sequence CASRPGNSGNTIYF. Read as DNA, the sequence is TGTGCCAGCAGGCCGGGCAACTCTGGAAACACCATATATTTT.